This T cell receptor (beta chain) was obtained from a study of Graves' ophthalmopathy and Graves' hyperthyroidism. Study-level points and caveats: Discriminating ophthalmopathy from stable hyperthyroidism, a 13-signature model attained a sensitivity of approximately 85% and a specificity of just under 84%. As the model predicted ophthalmopathy progression, it achieved a sensitivity of less than 71% and a specificity of 72% to 80%.

RNA served as the template for amplifying TCR beta CDR3 regions. The library came from an HTBI-primed first-round RT-PCR and a second-round multiplex PCR. TCRdb called the multiplex PCR reads again in MiXCR, with one record for every CDR3 protein. The data show 740,000 or so distinct CDR3 sequences, around 40% seen once. Germline V gene data show CDR1 as SQVTM and CDR2 as ANQGSEA. V shed 5 bases and J shed 1 base, with 11 bases lying between them. CDR3 length: 13 amino acids. This clonotype has just one count. Its antigen is unidentified. This chain connects TRBV29-1 to TRBJ1-1, with D unresolved. The TCR was taken from an adult man with Graves' ophthalmopathy. Sequenced sample: peripheral blood. CDR3 amino acids: CSVRKGGNTEAFF. The CDR3 DNA sequence: TGCAGCGTTCGTAAAGGAGGGAACACTGAAGCTTTCTTT.